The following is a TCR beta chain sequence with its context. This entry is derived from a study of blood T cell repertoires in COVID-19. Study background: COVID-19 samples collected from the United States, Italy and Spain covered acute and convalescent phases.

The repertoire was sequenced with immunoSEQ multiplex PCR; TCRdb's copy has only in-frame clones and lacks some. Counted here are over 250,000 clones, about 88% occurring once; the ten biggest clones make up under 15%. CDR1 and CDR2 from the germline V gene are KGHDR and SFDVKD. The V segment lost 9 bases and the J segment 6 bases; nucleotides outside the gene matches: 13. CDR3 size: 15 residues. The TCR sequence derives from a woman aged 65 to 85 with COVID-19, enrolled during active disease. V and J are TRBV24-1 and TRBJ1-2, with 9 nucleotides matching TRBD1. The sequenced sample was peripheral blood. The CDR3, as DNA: TGTGCCACCGGAGGGGACAGGGAAGGGCCAAATGGCTACACCTTC. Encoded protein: CATGGDREGPNGYTF.